Sequencing of this T cell receptor beta chain was carried out in a study of blood T cell repertoires in COVID-19. Study-level background: Some COVID-19 samples were acute and others convalescent; all came from the United States, Italy and Spain.

Donors were grouped by their self-reported clinical history. Cohort 3 recovered donors had two negative PCRs, clearance, or symptom resolution. Assay: immunoSEQ multiplex PCR; the TCRdb copy retains only in-frame clones and omits some. The table includes almost 500,000 clones, approximately 91% detected once. This CDR3 has 14 residues. Germline loops: CDR1 SQVTM, CDR2 ANQGSEA. The V gene end was trimmed by 4 bases and the J gene end by 7 bases; junction bases not matched to a gene: 12. Sequences were obtained from PBMCs or T cells enriched from blood (not recorded which). The chain carries TRBV29-1 and TRBJ1-1; 7 bases match TRBD1. The TCR was taken from a woman in her sixties or seventies who had recovered from COVID-19. CDR3 in DNA: TGCAGCGTTGGAGGGGACAGTCGTTTAAGTGAAGCTTTCTTT. Its translation: CSVGGDSRLSEAFF.